The 19 T cell receptor beta chains presented below share a single source sample, sequenced in a study of blood T cell repertoires in COVID-19. Libraries were prepared by immunoSEQ multiplex PCR; TCRdb keeps only in-frame clonotypes and omits some of them. The top ten hold around 18% of the sample, which has some 120,000 clones, approximately 77% seen once. The source material was peripheral blood. These TCRs come from a man older than 75 with acute or convalescent COVID-19.

The genes are TRBV5-8 and TRBJ2-2, with D tentatively TRBD2 (5 bases). The CDR3 runs to 16 residues. Germline lookup yields CDR1 SGHTS and CDR2 YDEGEE. V shed 0 bases and J shed 1 base, with 10 bases lying between them. The CDR3 nucleotides are TGTGCCAGCAGCTTGGTTGGGAGCTGGAACACCGGGGAGCTGTTTTTT. Translated: CASSLVGSWNTGELFF.

The genes are TRBV5-1 and TRBJ2-5, with TRBD1 as a possible D gene (6 bases). Trimming removed 0 bases at V and 4 bases at J, with 10 bases between. The CDR3 has 14 residues. Germline V lookup: CDR1 SGHRS, CDR2 YFSETQ. The CDR3 sequence: CASSLESRGETQYF. The CDR3 bases are TGCGCCAGCAGCTTGGAGAGCAGGGGAGAGACCCAGTACTTC.

The rearrangement uses TRBV5-7 and TRBJ2-7; tentative D call: TRBD1 (5 bases). TRBV5-7 is given ORF status, its function remaining uncertain. V was cut by 5 bases and J by 3 bases, with 18 bases left in between. The CDR3 loop spans 15 amino acids. This CDR3 reads CASRRIPTVNYEQYF. The CDR3 region has the DNA TGTGCCAGCAGGCGGATTCCGACAGTTAACTACGAGCAGTACTTC.

The CDR3 DNA reads TGCGCCAGCAGCCCTGGGACTAGCGGGGCCTACAATGAGCAGTTCTTC. It is translated as CASSPGTSGAYNEQFF. The chain has TRBV5-1 and TRBJ2-1; 13 nucleotides agree with TRBD2. From germline, CDR1 is SGHRS and CDR2 YFSETQ. The ends lost 4 bases at V and 2 bases at J; junction bases unmatched: 3. The CDR3 length is 16 residues.

The genes are TRBV9 and TRBJ2-3, with 10 bases identical to TRBD2. The CDR3 covers 17 residues. The V segment lost 1 base and the J segment 0 bases; nucleotides outside the gene matches: 5. Germline CDR1 is SGDLS and CDR2 is YYNGEE. The CDR3, as DNA: TGTGCCAGCAGCGTATGGCTAGCGGGGGCCAGCACAGATACGCAGTATTTT. Translated: CASSVWLAGASTDTQYF.

The chain combines TRBV7-2 with TRBJ2-5, with TRBD1 matching over 11 bases. Germline V lookup: CDR1 SGHTA, CDR2 FQGNSA. V trimming: 7 bases; J trimming: 6 bases; junction bases outside the gene matches: 7. The CDR3 is made up of 14 amino acids. The CDR3 region is CASTPDRGRKTQYF. The CDR3 coding sequence is TGTGCCAGCACCCCGGACAGGGGGCGGAAGACCCAGTACTTC.

The chain is built from TRBV7-2 and TRBJ2-6; 7 bases line up with TRBD1. There are 16 residues in the CDR3. Looked up from germline, CDR1 is SGHTA and CDR2 is FQGNSA. Losses at the gene ends were 5 bases for V and 0 bases for J; bases not matched to a gene: 4. CDR3 DNA: TGTGCCAGCAGCCTCGCAGGGGGCTCTGGGGCCAACGTCCTGACTTTC. This gives the protein CASSLAGGSGANVLTF.

The chain recombines TRBV7-9 with TRBJ2-1; a weak D match, TRBD1 (6 bases). The CDR3 has 15 residues. The V and J ends lost 4 bases and 7 bases respectively, with 17 bases between them. Germline loops: CDR1 SEHNR, CDR2 FQNEAQ (reference sequence). CDR3 nucleotides: TGTGCCAGCAGCTCGGGACAACTACCGGGTAATGAGCAGTTCTTC. Translation: CASSSGQLPGNEQFF. Full variable domain (outside the CDR3, taken from reference TRBV7-9 and TRBJ2-1): DTGVSQNPRHKITKRGQNVTFRCDPISEHNRLYWYRQTLGQGPEFLTYFQNEAQLEKSRLLSDRFSAERPKGSFSTLEIQRTEQGDSAMYLCASSSGQLPGNEQFFGPGTRLTVL.

The V call is TRBV12-3 or TRBV12-4, the J call TRBJ1-1; D is uncertain. Trimming took 6 bases from V and 5 from J, leaving 10 bases between them. This CDR3 contains 12 residues. The CDR3 here is CASSQARTEAFF. DNA for the CDR3: TGTGCCAGCAGCCAAGCTCGGACTGAAGCTTTCTTT.

CDR3: CASSLGGTGRYEQYF. The CDR3 nucleotides are TGCGCCAGCAGCTTGGGGGGGACAGGGCGGTATGAGCAGTACTTC. This chain joins TRBV5-1 and TRBJ2-7, with 9 bases aligning to TRBD1. This CDR3 has 15 amino acids. J lost 7 bases, V lost 0 bases, and 8 bases had no gene match. Germline V gives CDR1 SGHRS, CDR2 YFSETQ.

This clone was observed a handful of times. J is TRBJ2-7 and V is TRBV28, with 12 bases aligning to TRBD1. Germline values: CDR1 MDHEN, CDR2 SYDVKM. This CDR3 is 15 amino acids long. With 4 bases clipped from V and 6 bases from J, the junction kept 7 bases outside the gene matches. The CDR3 bases are TGTGCCAGCAGTTGGGGCGGGACAGGGGGCCTCGAGCAGTACTTC. Its protein product is CASSWGGTGGLEQYF.

The chain uses TRBV2 and TRBJ1-5; D is possibly TRBD1 (5 bases). Germline-derived CDR1 and CDR2 are SNHLY and FYNNEI. V was clipped by 8 bases and J by 1 base, with 15 bases between them. The CDR3 is 15 amino acids. Here the CDR3 reads CASSWGGMSNQPQHF. The CDR3 bases are TGTGCCAGCTCCTGGGGGGGTATGAGCAATCAGCCCCAGCATTTT.

The genes are TRBV5-1 and TRBJ2-7; 8 nucleotides match TRBD1. The trim removed 7 bases at V and 1 base at J, leaving 4 bases unmatched. Germline V gene data show CDR1 as SGHRS and CDR2 as YFSETQ. The length of the CDR3 is 13 residues. The DNA for the CDR3 is TGCGCCAGCCAAAGACAGGGGTCCTACGAGCAGTACTTC. Its translation is CASQRQGSYEQYF.

J is TRBJ1-2 and V is TRBV18; possible D gene TRBD1, 6 bases. CDR3 size: 14 residues. V lost 2 bases and J 3 bases, leaving 10 bases between the germline ends. The V gene's germline CDR1 is KGHSH and CDR2 LQKENI. The CDR3 loop reads CASSPSSGDYGYTF. CDR3 DNA sequence: TGTGCCAGCTCACCATCCTCAGGGGACTATGGCTACACCTTC.

This chain connects TRBV27 to TRBJ2-2; 7 bases match TRBD2. The V and J ends lost 2 bases and 5 bases, in that order; junction bases with no gene match: 2. Germline loops: CDR1 MNHEY, CDR2 SMNVEV (reference sequence). The CDR3 extends over 14 amino acids. The CDR3 spells CASSLAGETGELFF. CDR3 DNA: TGTGCCAGCAGTTTAGCGGGGGAGACCGGGGAGCTGTTTTTT.

This clone has just a few counts. V is TRBV11-2 and J is TRBJ2-1, with D maybe TRBD2 (5 bases). The V end lost 4 bases, the J end lost 0 bases, and 13 bases lay between the germline ends. CDR3 size: 16 residues. The germline V gene encodes CDR1 SGHAT and CDR2 FQNNGV. CDR3: CASSSPAGLSYNEQFF. CDR3 coding DNA: TGTGCCAGCAGCTCGCCTGCGGGTCTCTCCTACAATGAGCAGTTCTTC.

The chain has TRBV2 and TRBJ2-7; TRBD1 agrees at 8 bases. The germline gives CDR1 SNHLY, CDR2 FYNNEI. This CDR3 is built from 15 residues. V shed 6 bases, J shed 5 bases, and the junction held 12 bases outside the gene matches. As DNA, the CDR3 is TGTGCCAGCAGCTCCCTCGAGGACAGGGCGCACGAGCAGTACTTC. Its translation: CASSSLEDRAHEQYF. Complete variable domain (other parts from reference TRBV2 and TRBJ2-7): EPEVTQTPSHQVTQMGQEVILRCVPISNHLYFYWYRQILGQKVEFLVSFYNNEISEKSEIFDDQFSVERPDGSNFTLKIRSTKLEDSAMYFCASSSLEDRAHEQYFGPGTRLTVT.

This clone is a singleton in its sample. The rearrangement links TRBV29-1 to TRBJ2-7; the D gene is possibly TRBD1 (6 bases). The CDR3 contains 11 residues. CDR1 and CDR2 (germline): SQVTM, ANQGSEA. Trimming shortened V by 3 bases and J by 7 bases, and 10 bases separated the two germline ends. Here the CDR3 DNA reads TGCAGCGTTGAGTCAGGGGTAGAGCAGTACTTC. It specifies CSVESGVEQYF.

The genes are TRBV19 and TRBJ2-7; maybe TRBD1 (7 bases). V was shortened by 1 base and J by 5 bases, with 18 bases between the two germline ends. The V gene's germline CDR1 is LNHDA and CDR2 SQIVND (reference sequence). The CDR3 consists of 16 residues. CDR3 sequence reads: CASSIGGRGDLDEQYF. The CDR3 coding sequence is TGTGCCAGTAGTATAGGTGGCAGGGGGGATCTGGACGAGCAGTACTTC.